These 13 T cell receptor beta chains share one sample of origin, sequenced in a study of T cell repertoires in cytomegalovirus infection (dated by TCRdb to about 2019). Sequencing instrument: Illumina HiSeq 1500. In TCRdb, the public reads were trimmed at Q25 with fastp and aligned with MiXCR, with productive beta chains retained. Under each unique CDR3 protein, matching rows form one entry showing the most common genes and DNA. This sample gives about 360,000 distinct CDR3 sequences in total; about 35% of them show up just once. The top ten constitute roughly 13% of the sample. Their specific antigens are unknown. The treatment or condition label of this sample denotes: in vitro stimulation with specific CMV peptide epitopes to enrich CMV-specific T cells. The starting material was cultured PBMCs, obtained from culture after CMV antigen stimulation. Receptors were obtained from a human donor in good health (CMV status not recorded). Some clones in this sample may be carry-over from other donors' samples.

The V and J genes are TRBV20-1 and TRBJ2-7; 11 bases align to TRBD2. The CDR3 extends over 15 amino acids. Per germline, CDR1 DFQATT and CDR2 SNEGSKA (reference sequence). Trimming removed 3 bases from V and 2 bases from J; junction bases left unmatched: 6. The CDR3 DNA sequence: TGCAGTGCTAGGGCTTTAGCGGGAGGGCCCTACGAGCAGTACTTC. This gives the protein CSARALAGGPYEQYF.

This clonotype showed up many times. This chain links TRBV10-3 with TRBJ2-3; D may be TRBD1 or TRBD2 (5 bases each). CDR1 is ENHRY, CDR2 SYGVKD, per germline. The CDR3 covers 19 residues. Trimming took off 0 bases at V and 4 bases at J, with 23 bases between the two ends. CDR3 sequence (DNA): TGTGCCATCAGTGAGTCCGGAGGTGGGGCCGAGCCTCGGGCAGATACGCAGTATTTT. This sequence encodes CAISESGGGAEPRADTQYF.

In its sample, this clonotype was seen a few times. The chain is built from TRBV29-1 and TRBJ2-7; D gene unclear. This CDR3 comprises 12 residues. Trimming took 4 bases from V and 0 from J, leaving 7 bases between them. CDR1 and CDR2 (germline): SQVTM, ANQGSEA. The CDR3: CSVGTNSYEQYF. The CDR3, as DNA: TGCAGCGTTGGGACGAACTCCTACGAGCAGTACTTC.

The chain combines TRBV20-1 with TRBJ2-1; the D is unclear. Germline V lookup: CDR1 DFQATT, CDR2 SNEGSKA (reference sequence). V dropped 1 base and J dropped 2 bases, with 3 bases sitting between them. CDR3 size: 12 residues. CDR3 sequence: CSARVPYNEQFF. The DNA for the CDR3 is TGCAGTGCTAGAGTACCCTACAATGAGCAGTTCTTC.

The V and J genes are TRBV19 and TRBJ2-1, with TRBD2 identical over 10 bases. The germline V gene encodes CDR1 LNHDA and CDR2 SQIVND (reference sequence). The CDR3 length is 17 residues. V shed 3 bases and J 4 bases; nucleotides not matched to a gene: 9. Here the CDR3 reads CASSIRTSGSFYNEQFF. The CDR3 nucleotides are TGTGCCAGTAGTATCCGGACTAGCGGAAGCTTTTACAATGAGCAGTTCTTC.

The chain employs TRBV20-1 and TRBJ2-3, with TRBD1 as a possible D gene (5 bases). Trimming pared 0 bases from V and 5 bases from J, leaving 15 bases between. The CDR3 runs to 15 residues. Germline lookup yields CDR1 DFQATT and CDR2 SNEGSKA (reference sequence). The CDR3 DNA reads TGCAGTGCTAGAGATGGGCTAGGGGCGTTAGATACGCAGTATTTT. This translates into CSARDGLGALDTQYF.

This clonotype was seen more than once but under ten times. This sequence joins TRBV6-2 or TRBV6-3 and TRBJ2-3; 8 bases are shared with TRBD2. V was pared by 6 bases and J by 3 bases, with 8 bases of the junction left unmatched. The CDR3 totals 15 residues. Germline-derived CDR1 and CDR2 are MNHEY and SVGEGT. The CDR3 protein is CASSNSGSLTDTQYF. In DNA, the CDR3 is TGTGCCAGCAGCAACAGCGGGAGTTTGACAGATACGCAGTATTTT.

This sequence joins TRBV27 and TRBJ2-1, with D possibly being TRBD2 (6 bases). With 1 base removed from V and 4 bases from J, the gap between germline ends came to 11 bases. CDR3 length equals 15 residues. The germline gives CDR1 MNHEY, CDR2 SMNVEV (reference sequence). The CDR3 DNA reads TGTGCCAGCAGTTTATGGGGCGGGACTTACAATGAGCAGTTCTTC. Protein product: CASSLWGGTYNEQFF.

The genes are TRBV6-6 and TRBJ1-1; D might be TRBD1 (5 bases). CDR3 length equals 13 residues. Trimming pared 6 bases from V and 5 bases from J, leaving 13 bases between. Germline-derived CDR1 and CDR2 are MNHNY and SVGAGI (reference sequence). CDR3 loop: CASRLGLGTEAFF. CDR3 DNA: TGTGCCAGCAGACTGGGACTGGGGACTGAAGCTTTCTTT.

This clonotype was observed a few times. This sequence joins TRBV7-9 and TRBJ2-3; TRBD1 aligns across 9 bases. CDR3 length equals 16 residues. Germline trimming cut 4 bases from V and 2 bases from J; bases unmatched to any gene: 7. From germline, CDR1 is SEHNR and CDR2 FQNEAQ (reference sequence). The CDR3 DNA follows: TGTGCCAGCAGCTCCTGGACAGGGGATATCACAGATACGCAGTATTTT. Amino acid sequence: CASSSWTGDITDTQYF. The whole variable domain, filled in from reference TRBV7-9 and TRBJ2-3, reads DTGVSQNPRHKITKRGQNVTFRCDPISEHNRLYWYRQTLGQGPEFLTYFQNEAQLEKSRLLSDRFSAERPKGSFSTLEIQRTEQGDSAMYLCASSSWTGDITDTQYFGPGTRLTVL.

In its sample, this clonotype was seen a few times. The chain carries TRBV4-1 and TRBJ1-1; maybe TRBD1 (6 bases). The CDR3 extends over 16 amino acids. CDR1 MGHRA and CDR2 YSYEKL come from the germline V gene. With 5 bases removed from V and 4 bases from J, the gap between germline ends came to 20 bases. The CDR3 region is CASSSGGGRLGTEAFF. Here the CDR3 DNA reads TGCGCCAGCAGCTCTGGGGGGGGGCGGTTGGGCACTGAAGCTTTCTTT.

The CDR3 region has the DNA TGTGCCAGCAGCGAGGACAGATACACCGGGGAGCTGTTTTTT. Translated, it gives CASSEDRYTGELFF. The V gene is TRBV5-3, the J gene TRBJ2-2, with D possibly TRBD1 on 6 matching bases. TRBV5-3 is labeled an ORF, and its function is uncertain. V dropped 8 bases and J dropped 3 bases, with 14 bases sitting between them. CDR3 length: 14 residues.

The rearrangement links TRBV20-1 to TRBJ2-7; tentative D call: TRBD2 (6 bases). The CDR3 contains 15 residues. V lost 5 bases to trimming and J lost 3 bases, with 20 bases between them. Germline CDR1 is DFQATT and CDR2 is SNEGSKA (reference sequence). CDR3 DNA: TGCAGTGCTTCTGATCGGGCGGGACCGATCTACGAGCAGTACTTC. Translation gives CSASDRAGPIYEQYF.